This TCR beta chain stems from a study of response to subunit inactivated influenza vaccine. Study observations and caveats: The study's authors posited that every seasonal influenza vaccination enlists few new T cells.

TCRdb processed the RT-PCR reads anew with MiXCR; each CDR3 protein has one entry. This table holds 650,000 to 800,000 distinct CDR3 sequences, approximately 15% found once. V gave up 2 bases and J gave up 6 bases; unmatched junction bases: 5. The CDR3 totals 16 residues. Germline lookup yields CDR1 MNHEY and CDR2 SVGEGT. With regard to this clonotype: The antigen remains undetermined.

This TCR derives from a man between 45 and 60 years old who received an inactivated influenza vaccine. The specimen was PBMCs from blood, collected about 14 days before vaccination. The chain recombines TRBV6-2 or TRBV6-3 with TRBJ2-1, with 12 bases that match TRBD2. The CDR3 spells CASSYRLAGDPNEQFF. The CDR3 DNA follows: TGTGCCAGCAGTTACCGACTAGCGGGGGACCCCAATGAGCAGTTCTTC.